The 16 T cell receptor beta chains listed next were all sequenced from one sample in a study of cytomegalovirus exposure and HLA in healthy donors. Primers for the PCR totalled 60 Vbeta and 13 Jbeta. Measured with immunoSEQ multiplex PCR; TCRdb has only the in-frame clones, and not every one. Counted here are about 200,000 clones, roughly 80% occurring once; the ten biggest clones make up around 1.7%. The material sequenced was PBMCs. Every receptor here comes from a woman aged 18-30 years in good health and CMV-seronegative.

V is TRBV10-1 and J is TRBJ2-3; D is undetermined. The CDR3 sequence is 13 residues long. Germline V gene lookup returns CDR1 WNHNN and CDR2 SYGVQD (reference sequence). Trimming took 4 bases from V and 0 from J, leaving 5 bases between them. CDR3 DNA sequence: TGCGCCAGCAGTGTGACTAGCACAGATACGCAGTATTTT. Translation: CASSVTSTDTQYF.

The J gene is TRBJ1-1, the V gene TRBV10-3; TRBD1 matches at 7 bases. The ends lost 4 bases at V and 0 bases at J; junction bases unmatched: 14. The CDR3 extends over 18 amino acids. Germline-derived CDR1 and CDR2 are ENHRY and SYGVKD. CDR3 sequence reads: CAISAPRRGVGMNTEAFF. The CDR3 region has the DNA TGTGCCATCAGTGCCCCCCGCAGGGGGGTCGGCATGAACACTGAAGCTTTCTTT.

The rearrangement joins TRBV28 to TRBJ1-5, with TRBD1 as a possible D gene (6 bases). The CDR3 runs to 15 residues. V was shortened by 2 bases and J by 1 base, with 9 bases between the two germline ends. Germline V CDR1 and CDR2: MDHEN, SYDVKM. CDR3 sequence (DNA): TGTGCCAGCAGTTTAGCAGGGGCAAGCAATCAGCCCCAGCATTTT. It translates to CASSLAGASNQPQHF. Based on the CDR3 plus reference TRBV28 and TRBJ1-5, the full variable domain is DVKVTQSSRYLVKRTGEKVFLECVQDMDHENMFWYRQDPGLGLRLIYFSYDVKMKEKGDIPEGYSVSREKKERFSLILESASTNQTSMYLCASSLAGASNQPQHFGDGTRLSIL.

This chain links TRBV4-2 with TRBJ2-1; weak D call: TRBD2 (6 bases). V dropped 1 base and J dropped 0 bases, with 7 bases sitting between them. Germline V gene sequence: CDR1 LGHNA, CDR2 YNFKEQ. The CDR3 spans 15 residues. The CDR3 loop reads CASSQAGSSYNEQFF. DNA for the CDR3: TGTGCCAGCAGCCAAGCCGGGAGCTCCTACAATGAGCAGTTCTTC.

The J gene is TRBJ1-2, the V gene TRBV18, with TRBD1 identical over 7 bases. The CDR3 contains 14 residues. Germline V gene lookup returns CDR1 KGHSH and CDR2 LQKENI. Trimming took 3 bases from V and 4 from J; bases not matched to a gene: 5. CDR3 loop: CASSPEGTAYGYTF. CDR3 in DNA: TGTGCCAGCTCACCCGAGGGGACAGCCTATGGCTACACCTTC.

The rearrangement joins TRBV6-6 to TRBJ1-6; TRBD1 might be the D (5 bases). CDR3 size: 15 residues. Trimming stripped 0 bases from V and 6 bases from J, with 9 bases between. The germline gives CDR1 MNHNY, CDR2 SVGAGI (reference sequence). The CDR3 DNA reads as TGTGCCAGCAGTTACTCGGGCAGGGTTAATTCACCCCTCCACTTT. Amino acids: CASSYSGRVNSPLHF.

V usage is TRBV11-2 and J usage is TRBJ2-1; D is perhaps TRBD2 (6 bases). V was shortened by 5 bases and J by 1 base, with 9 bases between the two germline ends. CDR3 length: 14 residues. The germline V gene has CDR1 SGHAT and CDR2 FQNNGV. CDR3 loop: CASSPAGSYNEQFF. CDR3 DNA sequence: TGTGCCAGCAGCCCCGCGGGGTCCTACAATGAGCAGTTCTTC.

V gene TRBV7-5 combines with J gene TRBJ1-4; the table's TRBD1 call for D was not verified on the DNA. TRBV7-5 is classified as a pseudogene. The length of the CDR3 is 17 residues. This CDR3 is CARSLVGQTATNEKLFF. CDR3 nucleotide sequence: TGTGCCAGAAGCTTAGTGGGACAGACGGCAACTAATGAAAAACTGTTTTTT.

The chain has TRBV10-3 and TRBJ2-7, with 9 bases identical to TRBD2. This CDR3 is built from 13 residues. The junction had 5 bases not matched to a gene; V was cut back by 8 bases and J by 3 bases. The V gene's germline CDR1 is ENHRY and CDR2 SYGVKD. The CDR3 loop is CAISSGIDYEQYV. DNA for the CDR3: TGTGCCATCTCTAGCGGGATAGACTACGAGCAGTACGTC.

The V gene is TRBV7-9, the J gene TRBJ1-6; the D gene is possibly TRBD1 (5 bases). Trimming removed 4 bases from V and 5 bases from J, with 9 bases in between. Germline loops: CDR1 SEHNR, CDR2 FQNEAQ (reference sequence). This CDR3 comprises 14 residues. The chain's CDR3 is CASSSDRNNSPLHF. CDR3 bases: TGTGCCAGCAGCTCCGACAGAAATAATTCACCCCTCCACTTT.

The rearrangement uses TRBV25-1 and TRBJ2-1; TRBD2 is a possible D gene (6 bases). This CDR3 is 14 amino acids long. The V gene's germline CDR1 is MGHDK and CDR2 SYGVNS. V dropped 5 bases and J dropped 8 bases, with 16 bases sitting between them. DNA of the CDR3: TGTGCCAGCAGTTTTCCGGGAGCGGTACATGAGCAGTTCTTC. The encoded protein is CASSFPGAVHEQFF.

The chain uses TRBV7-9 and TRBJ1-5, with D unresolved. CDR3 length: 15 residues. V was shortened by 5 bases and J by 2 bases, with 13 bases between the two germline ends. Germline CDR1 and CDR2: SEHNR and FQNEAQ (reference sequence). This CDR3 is CASSPPGGGNQPQHF. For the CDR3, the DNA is TGTGCCAGCAGCCCCCCCGGCGGGGGCAATCAGCCCCAGCATTTT.

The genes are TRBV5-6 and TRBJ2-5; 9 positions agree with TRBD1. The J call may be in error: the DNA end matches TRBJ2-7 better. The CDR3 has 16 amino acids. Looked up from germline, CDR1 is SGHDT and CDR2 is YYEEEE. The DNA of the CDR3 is TGTGCCAGCAGCTTACTAAGGACAGGGGCAGCAGCCGAGCAGTACTTC. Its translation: CASSLLRTGAAAEQYF.

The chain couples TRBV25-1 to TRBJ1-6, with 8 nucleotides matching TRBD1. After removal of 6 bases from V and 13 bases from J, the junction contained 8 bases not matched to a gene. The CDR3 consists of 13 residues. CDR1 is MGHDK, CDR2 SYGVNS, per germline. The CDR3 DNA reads TGTGCCAGCAGAGGACAGGGCTCCTCGCCCCTCCACTTT. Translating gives CASRGQGSSPLHF.

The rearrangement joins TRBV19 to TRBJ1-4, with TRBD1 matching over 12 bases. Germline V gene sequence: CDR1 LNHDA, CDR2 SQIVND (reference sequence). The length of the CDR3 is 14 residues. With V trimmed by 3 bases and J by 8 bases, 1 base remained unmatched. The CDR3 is CASSMGQGAEKLFF. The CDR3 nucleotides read TGTGCCAGTAGTATGGGACAGGGGGCCGAAAAACTGTTTTTT.

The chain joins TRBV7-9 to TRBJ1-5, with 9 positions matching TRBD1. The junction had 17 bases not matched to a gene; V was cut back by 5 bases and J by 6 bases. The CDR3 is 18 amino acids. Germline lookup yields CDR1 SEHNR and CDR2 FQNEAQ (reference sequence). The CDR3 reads CASSPFPGTGPTFQPQHF. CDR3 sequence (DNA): TGTGCCAGCAGCCCCTTCCCCGGGACAGGGCCCACTTTTCAGCCCCAGCATTTT.